This paragraph covers one T cell receptor (beta chain) sequence. Its antigen is not known. This sample was taken from a study of CD8+ T cells in alopecia areata. General study points: The study found tofacitinib significantly decreased scalp clonality and expanded CD8+ clones among the top 100.

Reverse transcription of extracted RNA yielded cDNA, which provided the sequencing template. Profiled with immunoSEQ multiplex PCR; TCRdb holds only in-frame clones, not every one. The sample contains 150,000 to 200,000 clones, roughly two thirds of which appear only once. Germline CDR1 SGHNT, CDR2 YYREEE (reference sequence). With 0 bases removed from V and 6 bases from J, the gap between germline ends came to 9 bases. The CDR3 spans 13 residues. Treatment in this sample: oral pan-JAK inhibitor, 5-10 mg twice daily. The input for sequencing was CD4+ T cells sorted from blood, taken at week 4, from a patient treated with tofacitinib. This receptor was taken from a human donor with alopecia areata. The chain combines TRBV5-4 with TRBJ2-5, with D possibly TRBD1 on 6 matching bases. The CDR3 bases are TGTGCCAGCAGCTTGGACAGGGTGAAGACCCAGTACTTC. It encodes CASSLDRVKTQYF.